This TCR beta chain was sequenced in a study of T cells in localized non-small cell lung cancer. Study observations and caveats: Among the tissues sampled, uninvolved adjacent lung had the highest T cell clonality, above tumor. Because researchers sequenced only one region of the tumor, heterogeneity is still possible. Those with higher blood T cell density had longer overall survival.

Only in-frame clones appear in the TCRdb table, and some are missing; sequencing was by immunoSEQ multiplex PCR. The table records approximately 30,000 clones, roughly 87% of them present only once. The CDR3 is 14 residues long. CDR1 and CDR2 (germline): SGHAT, FQDESV (reference sequence). V was pared by 0 bases and J by 6 bases, with 12 bases between. A remark on this clone: Its antigen remains unidentified.

This rearrangement joins TRBV11-1 to TRBJ2-7; no reliable D call. This sequence was found in a woman aged 35-70 years with stage III lung adenocarcinoma. Sequences were derived from peripheral blood mononuclear cells, sampled before any cancer treatment. CDR3 residues: CASSLATAAGEQYF. In nucleotides, the CDR3 is TGTGCCAGCAGCTTAGCGACGGCAGCTGGCGAGCAGTACTTC.